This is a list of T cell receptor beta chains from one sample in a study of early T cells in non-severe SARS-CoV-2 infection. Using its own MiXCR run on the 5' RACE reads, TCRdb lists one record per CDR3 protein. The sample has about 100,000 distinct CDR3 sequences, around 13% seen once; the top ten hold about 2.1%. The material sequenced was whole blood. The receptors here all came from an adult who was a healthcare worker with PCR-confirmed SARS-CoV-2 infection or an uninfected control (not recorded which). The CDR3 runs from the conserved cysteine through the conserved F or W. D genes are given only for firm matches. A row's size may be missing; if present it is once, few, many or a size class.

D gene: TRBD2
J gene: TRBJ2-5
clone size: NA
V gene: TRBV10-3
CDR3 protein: CATAPSGGQETQYF
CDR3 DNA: TGTGCCACCGCCCCTAGCGGGGGGCAAGAGACCCAGTACTTC

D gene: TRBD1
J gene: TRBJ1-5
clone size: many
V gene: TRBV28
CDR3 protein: CASRSHRGQGQPQHF
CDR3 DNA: TGTGCCAGCAGATCTCACAGGGGGCAGGGACAGCCCCAGCATTTT

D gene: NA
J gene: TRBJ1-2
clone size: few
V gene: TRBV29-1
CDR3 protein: CSPREAYGYTF
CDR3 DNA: TGCAGTCCCCGGGAAGCCTATGGCTACACCTTC

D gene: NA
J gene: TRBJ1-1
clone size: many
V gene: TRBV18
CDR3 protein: CASSPKRTDWTEAFF
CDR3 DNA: TGTGCCAGCTCACCAAAGAGAACGGACTGGACTGAAGCTTTCTTT

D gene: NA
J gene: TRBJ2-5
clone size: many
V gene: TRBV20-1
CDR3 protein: CSASMPVPVFSETQYF
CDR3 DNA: TGCAGTGCTAGTATGCCGGTCCCGGTTTTTTCGGAGACCCAGTACTTC

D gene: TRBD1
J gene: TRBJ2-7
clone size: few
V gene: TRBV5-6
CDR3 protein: CASSPGYRGTYEQYF
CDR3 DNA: TGTGCCAGCAGCCCGGGGTACAGGGGAACCTACGAGCAGTACTTC

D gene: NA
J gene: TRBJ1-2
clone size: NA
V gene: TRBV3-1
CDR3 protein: CASSQGRYGYTF
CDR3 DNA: TGTGCCAGCAGCCAAGGTAGATATGGCTACACCTTC

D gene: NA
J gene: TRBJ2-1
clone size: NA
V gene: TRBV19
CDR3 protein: CASSQPYNEQFF
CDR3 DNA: TGTGCCAGTTCTCAGCCCTACAATGAGCAGTTCTTC

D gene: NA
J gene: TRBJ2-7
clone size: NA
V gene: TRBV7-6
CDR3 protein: CASSLETTGSGGVGEQYF
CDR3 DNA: TGTGCCAGCAGCTTAGAAACTACGGGCTCAGGAGGGGTCGGCGAGCAGTACTTC

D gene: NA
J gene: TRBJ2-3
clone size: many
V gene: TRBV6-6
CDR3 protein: CASGELGRTDTQYF
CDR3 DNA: TGTGCCAGCGGAGAGCTAGGGAGGACAGATACGCAGTATTTT

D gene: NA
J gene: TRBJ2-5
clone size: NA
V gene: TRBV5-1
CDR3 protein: CASTRDQETQYF
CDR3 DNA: TGCGCCAGCACCAGGGACCAAGAGACCCAGTACTTC

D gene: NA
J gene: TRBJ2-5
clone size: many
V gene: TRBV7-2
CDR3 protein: CASSLSQVYQETQYF
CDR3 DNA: TGTGCCAGCAGCTTATCTCAGGTGTACCAAGAGACCCAGTACTTC

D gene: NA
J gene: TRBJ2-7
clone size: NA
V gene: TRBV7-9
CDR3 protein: CASSTNRAYEQYF
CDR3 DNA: TGTGCCAGCAGCACCAACAGGGCCTACGAGCAGTACTTC

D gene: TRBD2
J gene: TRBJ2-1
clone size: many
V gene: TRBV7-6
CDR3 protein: CASSSLLTSGSYNEQFF
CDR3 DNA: TGTGCCAGCAGCTCCCTCTTGACTAGCGGGTCCTACAATGAGCAGTTCTTC

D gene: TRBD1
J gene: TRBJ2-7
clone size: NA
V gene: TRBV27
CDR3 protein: CASSRDRARGFDRYEQYF
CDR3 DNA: TGTGCCAGCAGTCGGGACAGAGCAAGGGGTTTTGATCGCTACGAGCAGTACTTC

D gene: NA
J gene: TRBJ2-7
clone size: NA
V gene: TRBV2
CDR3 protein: CASSVQGSGEQYF
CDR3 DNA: TGTGCCAGCAGTGTGCAAGGTTCCGGCGAGCAGTACTTC

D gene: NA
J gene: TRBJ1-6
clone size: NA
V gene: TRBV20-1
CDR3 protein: CSARDRSGQGSGGSPLHF
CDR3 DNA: TGCAGTGCTAGAGATCGGTCGGGGCAGGGATCGGGAGGTTCACCCCTCCACTTT

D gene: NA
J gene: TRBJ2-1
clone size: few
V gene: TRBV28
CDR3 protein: CARPGGVWNEQFF
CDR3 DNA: TGTGCCCGGCCCGGCGGGGTCTGGAATGAGCAGTTCTTC

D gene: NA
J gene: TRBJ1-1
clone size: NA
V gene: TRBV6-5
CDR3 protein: CASSYVGSEAFF
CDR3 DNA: TGTGCCAGCAGTTACGTGGGATCTGAAGCTTTCTTT

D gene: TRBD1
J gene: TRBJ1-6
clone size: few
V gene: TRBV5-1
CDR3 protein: CASSRDRVGHSPLHF
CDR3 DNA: TGCGCCAGCAGCAGAGACAGGGTAGGGCATTCACCCCTCCACTTT